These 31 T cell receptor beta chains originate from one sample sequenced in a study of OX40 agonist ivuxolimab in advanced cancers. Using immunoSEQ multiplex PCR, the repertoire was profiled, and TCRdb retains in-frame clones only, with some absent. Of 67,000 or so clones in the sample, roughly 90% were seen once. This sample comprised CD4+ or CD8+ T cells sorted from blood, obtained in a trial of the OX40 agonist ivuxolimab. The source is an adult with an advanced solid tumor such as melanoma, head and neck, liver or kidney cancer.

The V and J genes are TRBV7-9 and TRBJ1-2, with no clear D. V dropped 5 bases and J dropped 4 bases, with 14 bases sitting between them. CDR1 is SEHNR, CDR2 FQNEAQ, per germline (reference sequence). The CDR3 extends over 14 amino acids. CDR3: CASSLQDPGYGYTF. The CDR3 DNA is TGTGCCAGCAGCCTGCAGGATCCTGGCTATGGCTACACCTTC.

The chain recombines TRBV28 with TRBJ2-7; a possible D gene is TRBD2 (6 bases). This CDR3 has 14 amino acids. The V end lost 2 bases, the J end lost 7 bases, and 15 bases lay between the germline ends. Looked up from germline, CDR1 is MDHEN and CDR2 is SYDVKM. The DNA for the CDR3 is TGTGCCAGCAGTTTAATGGGGGGTGGAGGGGAGCAGTACTTC. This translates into CASSLMGGGGEQYF.

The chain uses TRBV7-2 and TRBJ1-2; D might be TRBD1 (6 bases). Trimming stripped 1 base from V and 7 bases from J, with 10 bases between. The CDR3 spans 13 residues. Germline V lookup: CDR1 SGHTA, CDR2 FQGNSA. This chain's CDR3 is CASSLDPGAGYTF. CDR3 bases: TGTGCCAGCAGCTTAGACCCAGGGGCTGGCTACACCTTC.

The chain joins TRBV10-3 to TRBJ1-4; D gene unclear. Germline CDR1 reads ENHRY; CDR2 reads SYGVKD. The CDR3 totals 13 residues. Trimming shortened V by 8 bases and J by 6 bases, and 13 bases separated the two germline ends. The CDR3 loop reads CAIRREGDEKLFF. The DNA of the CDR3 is TGTGCCATCCGAAGGGAAGGAGATGAAAAACTGTTTTTT.

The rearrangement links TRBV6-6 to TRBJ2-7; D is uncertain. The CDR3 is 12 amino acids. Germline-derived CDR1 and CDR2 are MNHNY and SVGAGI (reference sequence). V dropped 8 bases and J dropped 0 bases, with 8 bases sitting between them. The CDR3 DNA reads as TGTGCCAGCGAGGCCAGCTCCTACGAGCAGTACTTC. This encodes CASEASSYEQYF.

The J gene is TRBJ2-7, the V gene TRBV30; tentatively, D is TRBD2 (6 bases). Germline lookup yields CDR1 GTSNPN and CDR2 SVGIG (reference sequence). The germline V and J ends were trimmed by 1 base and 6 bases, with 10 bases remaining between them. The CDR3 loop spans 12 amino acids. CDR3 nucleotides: TGTGCCTGGAGTGAGGGACTCCCCGAGCAGTACTTC. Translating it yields CAWSEGLPEQYF. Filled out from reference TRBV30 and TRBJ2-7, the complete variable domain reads SQTIHQWPATLVQPVGSPLSLECTVEGTSNPNLYWYRQAAGRGLQLLFYSVGIGQISSEVPQNLSASRPQDRQFILSSKKLLLSDSGFYLCAWSEGLPEQYFGPGTRLTVT.

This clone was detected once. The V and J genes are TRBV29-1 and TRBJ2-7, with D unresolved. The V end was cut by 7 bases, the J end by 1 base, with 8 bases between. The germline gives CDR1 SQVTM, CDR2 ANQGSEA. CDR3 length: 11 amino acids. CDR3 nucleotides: TGCAGCGGATTAAGTTCCTACGAGCAGTACTTC. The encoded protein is CSGLSSYEQYF.

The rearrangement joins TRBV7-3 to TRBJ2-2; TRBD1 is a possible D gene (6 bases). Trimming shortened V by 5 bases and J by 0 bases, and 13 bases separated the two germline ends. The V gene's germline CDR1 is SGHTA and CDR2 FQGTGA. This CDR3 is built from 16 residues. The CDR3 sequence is CASSLNQGSNTGELFF. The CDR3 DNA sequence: TGTGCCAGCAGCCTAAATCAGGGGTCGAACACCGGGGAGCTGTTTTTT. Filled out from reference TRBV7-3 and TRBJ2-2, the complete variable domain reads GAGVSQTPSNKVTEKGKYVELRCDPISGHTALYWYRQSLGQGPEFLIYFQGTGAADDSGLPNDRFFAVRPEGSVSTLKIQRTERGDSAVYLCASSLNQGSNTGELFFGEGSRLTVL.

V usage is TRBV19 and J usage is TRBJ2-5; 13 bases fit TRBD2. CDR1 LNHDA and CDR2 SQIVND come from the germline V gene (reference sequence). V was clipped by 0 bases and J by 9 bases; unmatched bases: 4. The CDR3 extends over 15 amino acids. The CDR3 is CASSIDSGTSGAQYF. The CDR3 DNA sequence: TGTGCCAGTAGTATAGACTCCGGGACTAGCGGGGCCCAGTACTTC. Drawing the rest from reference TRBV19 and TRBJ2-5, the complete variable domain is DGGITQSPKYLFRKEGQNVTLSCEQNLNHDAMYWYRQDPGQGLRLIYYSQIVNDFQKGDIAEGYSVSREKKESFPLTVTSAQKNPTAFYLCASSIDSGTSGAQYFGPGTRLLVL.

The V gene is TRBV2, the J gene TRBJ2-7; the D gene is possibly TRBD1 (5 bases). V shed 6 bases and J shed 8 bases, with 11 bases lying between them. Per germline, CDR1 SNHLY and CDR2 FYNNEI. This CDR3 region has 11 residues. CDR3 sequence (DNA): TGTGCCAGCAGGGACGACAGTAAGCAGTACTTC. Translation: CASRDDSKQYF. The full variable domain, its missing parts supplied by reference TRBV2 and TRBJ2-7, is EPEVTQTPSHQVTQMGQEVILRCVPISNHLYFYWYRQILGQKVEFLVSFYNNEISEKSEIFDDQFSVERPDGSNFTLKIRSTKLEDSAMYFCASRDDSKQYFGPGTRLTVT.

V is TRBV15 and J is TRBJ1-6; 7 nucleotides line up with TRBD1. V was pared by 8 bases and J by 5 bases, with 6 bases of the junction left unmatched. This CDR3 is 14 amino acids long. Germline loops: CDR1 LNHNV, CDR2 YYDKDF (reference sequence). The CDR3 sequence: CATGPGTDNSPLHF. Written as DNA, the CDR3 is TGTGCCACCGGTCCCGGGACAGATAATTCACCCCTCCACTTT.

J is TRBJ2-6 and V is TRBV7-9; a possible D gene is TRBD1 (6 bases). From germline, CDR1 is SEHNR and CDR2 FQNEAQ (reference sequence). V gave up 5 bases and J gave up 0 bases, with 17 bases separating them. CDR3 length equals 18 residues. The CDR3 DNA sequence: TGTGCCAGCAGCCAGGTCAGGACAGAGAGCTCTGGGGCCAACGTCCTGACTTTC. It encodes CASSQVRTESSGANVLTF.

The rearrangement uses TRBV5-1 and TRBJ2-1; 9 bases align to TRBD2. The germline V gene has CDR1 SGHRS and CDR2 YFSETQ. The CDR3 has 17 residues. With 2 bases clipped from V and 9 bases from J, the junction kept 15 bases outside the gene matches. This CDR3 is CASSLKIAGESSGEQFF. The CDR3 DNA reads TGCGCCAGCAGCTTAAAAATAGCGGGAGAGAGTTCCGGTGAGCAGTTCTTC.

The CDR3 coding sequence is TGTGCCAGCAGTCCCTACAGGGCATCAGGGGCCAACGTCCTGACTTTC. Its translation: CASSPYRASGANVLTF. The chain carries TRBV2 and TRBJ2-6, with a tentative D call TRBD1 (6 bases). The germline gives CDR1 SNHLY, CDR2 FYNNEI. The CDR3 runs to 16 residues. V gave up 5 bases and J gave up 4 bases, with 15 bases separating them.

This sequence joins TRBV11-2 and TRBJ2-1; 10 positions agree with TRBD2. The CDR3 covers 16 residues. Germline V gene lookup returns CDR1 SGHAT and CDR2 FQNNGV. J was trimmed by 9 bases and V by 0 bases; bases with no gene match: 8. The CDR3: CASSLDTSGRAGEQFF. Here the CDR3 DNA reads TGTGCCAGCAGCTTAGATACCAGCGGGAGGGCCGGTGAGCAGTTCTTC.

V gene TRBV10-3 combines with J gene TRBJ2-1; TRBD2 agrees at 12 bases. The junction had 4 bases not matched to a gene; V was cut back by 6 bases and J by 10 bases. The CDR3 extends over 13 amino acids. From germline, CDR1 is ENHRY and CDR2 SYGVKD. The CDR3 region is CAIRASGRDEQFF. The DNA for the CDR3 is TGTGCCATCAGAGCTAGCGGGAGGGACGAGCAGTTCTTC.

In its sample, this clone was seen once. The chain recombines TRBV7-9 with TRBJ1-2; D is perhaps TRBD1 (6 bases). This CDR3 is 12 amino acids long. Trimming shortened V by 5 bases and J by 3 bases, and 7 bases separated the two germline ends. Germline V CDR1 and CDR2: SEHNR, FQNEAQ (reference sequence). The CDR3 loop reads CASSHRDYGYTF. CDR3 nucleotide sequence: TGTGCCAGCAGCCACAGGGACTATGGCTACACCTTC.

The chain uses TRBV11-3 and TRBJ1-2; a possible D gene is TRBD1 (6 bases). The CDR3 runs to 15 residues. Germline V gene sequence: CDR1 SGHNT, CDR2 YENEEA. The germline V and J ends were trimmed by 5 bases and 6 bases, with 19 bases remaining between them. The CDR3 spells CASSRQGRSLDGYTF. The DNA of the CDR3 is TGTGCCAGCAGCAGGCAGGGGCGCTCCTTGGATGGCTACACCTTC. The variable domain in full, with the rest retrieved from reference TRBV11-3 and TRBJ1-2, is EAGVVQSPRYKIIEKKQPVAFWCNPISGHNTLYWYLQNLGQGPELLIRYENEEAVDDSQLPKDRFSAERLKGVDSTLKIQPAELGDSAVYLCASSRQGRSLDGYTFGSGTRLTVV.

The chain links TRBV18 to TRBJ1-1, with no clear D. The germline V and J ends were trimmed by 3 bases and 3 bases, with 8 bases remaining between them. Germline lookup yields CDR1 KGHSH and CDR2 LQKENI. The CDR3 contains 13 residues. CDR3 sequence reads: CASSPRPDTEAFF. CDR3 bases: TGTGCCAGCTCACCCCGGCCGGACACTGAAGCTTTCTTT.

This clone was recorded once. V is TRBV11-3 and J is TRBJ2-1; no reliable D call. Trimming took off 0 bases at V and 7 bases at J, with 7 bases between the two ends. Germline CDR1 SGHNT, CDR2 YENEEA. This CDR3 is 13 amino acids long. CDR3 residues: CASSLDSANEQFF. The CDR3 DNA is TGTGCCAGCAGCTTAGATTCGGCGAATGAGCAGTTCTTC.

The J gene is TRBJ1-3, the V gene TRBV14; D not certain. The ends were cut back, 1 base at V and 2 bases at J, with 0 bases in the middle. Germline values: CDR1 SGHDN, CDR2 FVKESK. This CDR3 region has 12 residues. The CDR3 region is CASSQAGNTIYF. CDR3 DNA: TGTGCCAGCAGCCAAGCTGGAAACACCATATATTTT.

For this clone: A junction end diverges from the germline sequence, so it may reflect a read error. CDR3 loop: CASSLTTGRQETQYF. CDR3 nucleotide sequence: TGTGCTAGCAGCTTAACTACAGGCCGTCAAGAGACCCAGTACTTC. This rearrangement joins TRBV7-7 to TRBJ2-5; weak D call: TRBD1 (5 bases). The length of the CDR3 is 15 residues. CDR1 and CDR2 from the germline V gene are SSHAT and FNYEAQ (reference sequence).

The CDR3 loop reads CASGGGPVSGYTF. The CDR3 DNA sequence: TGTGCCAGCGGTGGGGGGCCAGTAAGTGGCTACACCTTC. The chain couples TRBV6-1 to TRBJ1-2; the D gene is possibly TRBD1 (6 bases). Trimming stripped 8 bases from V and 7 bases from J, with 17 bases between. CDR3 length equals 13 residues. Germline-derived CDR1 and CDR2 are MNHNS and SASEGT.

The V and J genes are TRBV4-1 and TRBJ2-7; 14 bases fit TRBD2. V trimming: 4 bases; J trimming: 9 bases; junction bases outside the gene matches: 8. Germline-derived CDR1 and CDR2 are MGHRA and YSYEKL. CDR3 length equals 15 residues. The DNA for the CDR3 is TGCGCCAGCAGCCCTCCGGGACTAGCGGGAGAAGCGCAGTACTTC. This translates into CASSPPGLAGEAQYF.

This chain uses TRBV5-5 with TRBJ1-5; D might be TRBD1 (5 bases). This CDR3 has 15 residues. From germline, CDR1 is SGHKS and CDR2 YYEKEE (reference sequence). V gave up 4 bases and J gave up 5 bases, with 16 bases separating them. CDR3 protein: CASSTSLQGHQPQHF. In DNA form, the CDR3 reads TGTGCCAGCAGCACCTCCCTCCAGGGCCATCAGCCCCAGCATTTT.

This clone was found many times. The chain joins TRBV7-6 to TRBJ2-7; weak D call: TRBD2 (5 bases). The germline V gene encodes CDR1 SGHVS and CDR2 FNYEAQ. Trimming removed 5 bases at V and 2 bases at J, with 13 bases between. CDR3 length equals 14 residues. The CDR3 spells CASSPGGGAYEQYF. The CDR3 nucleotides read TGTGCCAGCAGCCCCGGAGGAGGAGCCTACGAGCAGTACTTC.

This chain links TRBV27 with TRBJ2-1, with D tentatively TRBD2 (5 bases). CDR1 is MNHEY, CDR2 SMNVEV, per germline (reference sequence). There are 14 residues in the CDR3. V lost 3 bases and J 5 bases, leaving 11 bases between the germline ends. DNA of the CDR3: TGTGCCAGCAGTTTCGTTCGGGGAAACAATGAGCAGTTCTTC. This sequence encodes CASSFVRGNNEQFF.

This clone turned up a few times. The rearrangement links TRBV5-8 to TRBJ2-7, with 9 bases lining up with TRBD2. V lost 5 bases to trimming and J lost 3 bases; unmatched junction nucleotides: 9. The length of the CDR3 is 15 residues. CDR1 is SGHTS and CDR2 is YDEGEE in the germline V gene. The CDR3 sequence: CASRPRLAGIYEQYF. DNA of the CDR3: TGTGCCAGCAGACCCCGGCTAGCGGGGATCTACGAGCAGTACTTC.

The CDR3 is CASSESAGPAEAFF. CDR3 DNA sequence: TGTGCCAGCAGTGAATCGGCAGGGCCGGCTGAAGCTTTCTTT. The chain joins TRBV6-1 to TRBJ1-1, with D possibly TRBD1 on 5 matching bases. Germline CDR1 reads MNHNS; CDR2 reads SASEGT. V lost 2 bases and J lost 6, with 13 bases in between. This CDR3 has 14 amino acids.

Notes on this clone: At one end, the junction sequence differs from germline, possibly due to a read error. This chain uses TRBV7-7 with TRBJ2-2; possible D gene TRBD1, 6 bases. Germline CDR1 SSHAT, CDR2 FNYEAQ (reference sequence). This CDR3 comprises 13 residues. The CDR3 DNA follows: TGTGCTAGCAGCTTAAGGGGGACCGGGGAGCTGTTTTTT. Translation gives CASSLRGTGELFF.

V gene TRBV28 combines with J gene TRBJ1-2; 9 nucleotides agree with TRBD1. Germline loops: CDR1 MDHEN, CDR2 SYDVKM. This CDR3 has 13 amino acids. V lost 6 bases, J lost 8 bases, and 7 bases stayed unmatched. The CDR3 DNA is TGTGCCAGCAGGACCGGGACAGGGTGGGGCTACACCTTC. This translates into CASRTGTGWGYTF.